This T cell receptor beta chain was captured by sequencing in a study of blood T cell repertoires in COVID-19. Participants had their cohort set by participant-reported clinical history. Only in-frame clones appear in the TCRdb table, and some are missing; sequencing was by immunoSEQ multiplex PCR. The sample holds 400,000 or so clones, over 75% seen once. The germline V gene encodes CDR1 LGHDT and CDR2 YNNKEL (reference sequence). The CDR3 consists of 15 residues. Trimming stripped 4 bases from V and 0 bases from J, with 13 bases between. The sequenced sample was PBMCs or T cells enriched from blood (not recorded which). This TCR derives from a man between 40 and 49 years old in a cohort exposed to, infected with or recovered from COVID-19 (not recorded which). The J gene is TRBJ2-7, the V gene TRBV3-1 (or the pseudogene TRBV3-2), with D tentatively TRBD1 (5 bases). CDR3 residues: CASSPRRTISYEQYF. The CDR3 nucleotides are TGTGCCAGCAGCCCCCGACGGACAATCTCCTACGAGCAGTACTTC.